This record looks at one TCR beta chain sequence and its context. The sample originates from a study of cytomegalovirus exposure and HLA in healthy donors. Study at large: Earlier findings included nearly 120 million unique TCR beta sequences obtained from about 180 million T cells.

60 Vbeta and 13 Jbeta primers were used in PCR. TCRdb's copy holds only in-frame clones and misses some; the assay was immunoSEQ multiplex PCR. Counted here are around 160,000 clones, 70% to 90% occurring once; the ten biggest clones make up about 9.3%. The CDR3 length is 15 residues. Germline lookup yields CDR1 LNHNV and CDR2 YYDKDF (reference sequence). Sequencing input: PBMCs. The receptor was isolated from a man between 18 and 35 years old in good health and CMV-seropositive. The rearrangement uses TRBV15 and TRBJ2-5, with 8 nucleotides matching TRBD1. Matching the DNA end better, TRBJ2-7 makes the J call doubtful. Here the CDR3 reads CATSRDRVQGGEQYF. CDR3 coding DNA: TGTGCCACCAGCAGAGATCGAGTACAGGGGGGCGAGCAGTACTTC.